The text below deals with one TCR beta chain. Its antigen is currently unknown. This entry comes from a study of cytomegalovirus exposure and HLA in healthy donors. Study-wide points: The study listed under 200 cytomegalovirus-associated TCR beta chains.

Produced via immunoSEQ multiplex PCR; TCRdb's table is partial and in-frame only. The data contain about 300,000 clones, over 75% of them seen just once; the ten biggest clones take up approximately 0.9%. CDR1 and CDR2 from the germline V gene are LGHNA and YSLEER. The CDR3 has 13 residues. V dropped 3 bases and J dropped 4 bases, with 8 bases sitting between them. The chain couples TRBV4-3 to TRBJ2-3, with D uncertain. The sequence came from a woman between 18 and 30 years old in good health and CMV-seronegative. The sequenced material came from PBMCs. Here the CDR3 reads CASSHYTADTQYF. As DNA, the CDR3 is TGCGCCAGCAGCCATTACACCGCAGATACGCAGTATTTT.